This is a list of T cell receptor beta chains from one sample in a study of spatial heterogeneity in lung cancer. MiXCR, run by TCRdb on the 5' RACE reads, gives a single entry per CDR3 protein. This table holds about 90,000 distinct CDR3 sequences, 7.5% to 10% found once. The source was PBMCs, collected at surgery. The origin of the receptors is a male donor with early-stage non-small cell lung cancer. The conserved cysteine and the conserved F or W are not part of the CDR3 here. A D gene is named only where the DNA matches it firmly. The size field is filled for only some rows; it gives once, few, many or a size class.

>TRBV30|many|TRBD1|TRBJ2-1
AWNRQGSYNEQF
>TRBV7-9|few|.|TRBJ1-5
ASSFAKDGLNQPQH
>TRBV7-9|few|TRBD2|TRBJ2-7
ASSPSGGYEQY
>TRBV7-7|.|TRBD1|TRBJ2-5
ASSSTGQFQETQY
>TRBV7-2|few|.|TRBJ1-1
ASPGAEAF
>TRBV5-1|.|.|TRBJ2-3
ASSLTHSTDTQY
>TRBV18|.|.|TRBJ2-5
ATQWTGKETQY
>TRBV4-2|many|.|TRBJ2-1
ASSRPGTYNEQF
>TRBV28|many|.|TRBJ1-5
ASSPLGRMGGQPQH
>TRBV18|many|TRBD1|TRBJ1-4
ASSPGTGGGEKLF
>TRBV7-3|many|TRBD1|TRBJ1-2
ASSAKPGTGGHGYT
>TRBV7-2|.|.|TRBJ2-2
ASRDSLNTGELF
>TRBV27|few|TRBD1|TRBJ1-1
ASSFSQGALTEAF
>TRBV2|many|.|TRBJ2-5
ASNARQGTQY
>TRBV5-1|many|.|TRBJ2-5
ASSRKGDSNQETQY
>TRBV29-1|few|.|TRBJ1-2
SVEDNPGGGYGYT
>TRBV10-3|many|.|TRBJ2-1
AISPEGFYNEQF
>TRBV19|many|.|TRBJ2-2
ASGSGTRNTGELF
>TRBV3-1|.|TRBD1|TRBJ2-1
ASSRGTGLGQYNEQF
>TRBV3-1|medium-sized|TRBD1|TRBJ1-1
ASSQGPLDRGTEAF
>TRBV6-1|many|.|TRBJ2-3
ASTTDWSTDTQY
>TRBV18|many|TRBD1|TRBJ2-6
ASSSRTTGAGANVLT
>TRBV28|many|.|TRBJ2-7
ASSPLTSSLYYEQY
>TRBV5-1|many|.|TRBJ2-3
ASSLDIDTQY
>TRBV20-1|many|.|TRBJ2-7
SAGTLVGEQY
>TRBV6-6|few|TRBD1|TRBJ1-1
ASTPGQGNTEAF
>TRBV5-5|few|.|TRBJ2-1
ASTLSPGPYYNEQF
>TRBV9|.|.|TRBJ2-1
ASSVTVYNEQF
>TRBV18|many|.|TRBJ2-5
ASSRGIQETQY
>TRBV28|.|TRBD1|TRBJ2-7
ASSFRDRRVYEQY
>TRBV3-1|many|.|TRBJ2-7
ASSQEANRYEQY
>TRBV29-1|.|.|TRBJ2-7
SIRRGLDEQY
>TRBV28|few|TRBD1|TRBJ1-4
ASSKDRVREKLF
>TRBV20-1|.|TRBD1|TRBJ2-5
SASGTGGETQY
>TRBV20-1|.|.|TRBJ2-3
SARDSGDTQY
>TRBV15|many|.|TRBJ2-5
ATSRDLGLEETQY
>TRBV29-1|many|.|TRBJ1-1
SVGGRGTEAF
>TRBV2|many|.|TRBJ2-7
ASSLGGINYEQY
>TRBV21-1|.|.|TRBJ2-1
ASSKLRLAGGSILNEQF
>TRBV7-2|.|TRBD2|TRBJ2-3
ASSRAGPLDTQY
>TRBV12-3/TRBV12-4|.|TRBD1|TRBJ1-1
ASSFRQGPLNTEAF
>TRBV20-1|few|TRBD2|TRBJ2-5
SASRGRETQY
>TRBV29-1|.|TRBD2|TRBJ2-5
SVDPEASGFEETQY
>TRBV4-3|once|.|TRBJ1-1
ASSQGTVGTEAF
>TRBV29-1|many|.|TRBJ2-3
SVGPASLRDTQY
>TRBV5-5|few|TRBD1|TRBJ2-1
ASSQGQGNNEQF
>TRBV6-2/TRBV6-3|few|.|TRBJ1-1
ASSYSEGTEAF
>TRBV19|many|.|TRBJ1-2
ASSIKPALGGYT
>TRBV5-1|.|TRBD2|TRBJ2-5
ASSLVGRGETQY
>TRBV5-1|.|TRBD2|TRBJ2-3
ASSTRTSPDTQY
>TRBV9|.|.|TRBJ1-1
ASSVEQYTEAF
>TRBV5-1|few|.|TRBJ2-5
ASSLGAVGETQY
>TRBV5-5|.|.|TRBJ2-7
ASSEYYEQY
>TRBV7-2|.|.|TRBJ2-7
ASSPMGVGYEQY
>TRBV19|many|TRBD2|TRBJ2-3
ASSLAGGWADTQY
>TRBV28|many|TRBD2|TRBJ2-7
ASSPTAGVYEQY
>TRBV29-1|few|.|TRBJ2-7
SVEDVRSYEQY
>TRBV7-3|many|TRBD2|TRBJ2-1
ASSFTSGRNNEQF
>TRBV5-1|few|.|TRBJ2-2
ASSDQGRELF
>TRBV9|few|.|TRBJ2-2
ASSVVGTGELF